The 6 T cell receptor beta chains listed next were all sequenced from one sample in a study of shared clonotypes between healthy human individuals. Assay used: immunoSEQ multiplex PCR; TCRdb lists only in-frame clones, some missing. The data hold some 2,000,000 clones, with over 85% observed a single time. Sequencing used naive CD4+ T cells sorted from blood. This sample's subset: CD45RA+ positively selected. The source of these receptors is a man younger than 35 in good health.

The chain uses TRBV11-2 and TRBJ1-5; D gene unclear. The CDR3 totals 13 residues. Between the trimmed V and J ends, which lost 4 bases and 11 bases, there was a span of 15 bases. The germline gives CDR1 SGHAT, CDR2 FQNNGV. CDR3 bases: TGTGCCAGCAGCTCAGGCAGACTGGCAGCCCAGCATTTT. It yields the protein CASSSGRLAAQHF.

This chain connects TRBV7-2 to TRBJ2-7; TRBD2 agrees at 12 bases. CDR1 is SGHTA and CDR2 is FQGNSA in the germline V gene. The CDR3 consists of 17 residues. V lost 3 bases to trimming and J lost 0 bases; unmatched junction nucleotides: 6. The DNA for the CDR3 is TGTGCCAGCAGCTTCCCTATGACTAGCGGGAGCTCCTACGAGCAGTACTTC. Its protein is CASSFPMTSGSSYEQYF.

The V call is TRBV18, the J call TRBJ2-3; 8 nucleotides line up with TRBD1. Losses at the gene ends were 7 bases for V and 2 bases for J; bases not matched to a gene: 8. Germline values: CDR1 KGHSH, CDR2 LQKENI. The length of the CDR3 is 15 residues. In nucleotides, the CDR3 is TGTGCCAGCTTTAAGGACAGGGCATACACAGATACGCAGTATTTT. It codes for CASFKDRAYTDTQYF.

In DNA form, the CDR3 reads TGCGCCAGCAGCTGGACTGGCGGCTCCTACGAGCAGTACTTC. Amino acids: CASSWTGGSYEQYF. This chain uses TRBV5-1 with TRBJ2-7, with a possible D match to TRBD2 (5 bases). The CDR3 loop spans 14 amino acids. Germline V CDR1 and CDR2: SGHRS, YFSETQ. With 3 bases removed from V and 0 bases from J, the gap between germline ends came to 10 bases.

The chain links TRBV30 to TRBJ2-7, with 11 bases lining up with TRBD2. V lost 3 bases, J lost 2 bases, and 3 bases stayed unmatched. The germline CDR1 and CDR2 sequences are GTSNPN and SVGIG (reference sequence). This CDR3 contains 14 residues. Here the CDR3 reads CAWRRLAGPYEQYF. DNA for the CDR3: TGTGCCTGGAGAAGACTAGCGGGACCCTACGAGCAGTACTTC.

This sequence joins TRBV19 and TRBJ2-2; 7 bases match TRBD2. Germline V CDR1 and CDR2: LNHDA, SQIVND (reference sequence). With V trimmed by 10 bases and J by 6 bases, 8 bases remained unmatched. This CDR3 has 13 residues. The CDR3 coding sequence is TGTGCCACCCCAGAGCGGGGCGCCGGGGAGCTGTTTTTT. It specifies CATPERGAGELFF.